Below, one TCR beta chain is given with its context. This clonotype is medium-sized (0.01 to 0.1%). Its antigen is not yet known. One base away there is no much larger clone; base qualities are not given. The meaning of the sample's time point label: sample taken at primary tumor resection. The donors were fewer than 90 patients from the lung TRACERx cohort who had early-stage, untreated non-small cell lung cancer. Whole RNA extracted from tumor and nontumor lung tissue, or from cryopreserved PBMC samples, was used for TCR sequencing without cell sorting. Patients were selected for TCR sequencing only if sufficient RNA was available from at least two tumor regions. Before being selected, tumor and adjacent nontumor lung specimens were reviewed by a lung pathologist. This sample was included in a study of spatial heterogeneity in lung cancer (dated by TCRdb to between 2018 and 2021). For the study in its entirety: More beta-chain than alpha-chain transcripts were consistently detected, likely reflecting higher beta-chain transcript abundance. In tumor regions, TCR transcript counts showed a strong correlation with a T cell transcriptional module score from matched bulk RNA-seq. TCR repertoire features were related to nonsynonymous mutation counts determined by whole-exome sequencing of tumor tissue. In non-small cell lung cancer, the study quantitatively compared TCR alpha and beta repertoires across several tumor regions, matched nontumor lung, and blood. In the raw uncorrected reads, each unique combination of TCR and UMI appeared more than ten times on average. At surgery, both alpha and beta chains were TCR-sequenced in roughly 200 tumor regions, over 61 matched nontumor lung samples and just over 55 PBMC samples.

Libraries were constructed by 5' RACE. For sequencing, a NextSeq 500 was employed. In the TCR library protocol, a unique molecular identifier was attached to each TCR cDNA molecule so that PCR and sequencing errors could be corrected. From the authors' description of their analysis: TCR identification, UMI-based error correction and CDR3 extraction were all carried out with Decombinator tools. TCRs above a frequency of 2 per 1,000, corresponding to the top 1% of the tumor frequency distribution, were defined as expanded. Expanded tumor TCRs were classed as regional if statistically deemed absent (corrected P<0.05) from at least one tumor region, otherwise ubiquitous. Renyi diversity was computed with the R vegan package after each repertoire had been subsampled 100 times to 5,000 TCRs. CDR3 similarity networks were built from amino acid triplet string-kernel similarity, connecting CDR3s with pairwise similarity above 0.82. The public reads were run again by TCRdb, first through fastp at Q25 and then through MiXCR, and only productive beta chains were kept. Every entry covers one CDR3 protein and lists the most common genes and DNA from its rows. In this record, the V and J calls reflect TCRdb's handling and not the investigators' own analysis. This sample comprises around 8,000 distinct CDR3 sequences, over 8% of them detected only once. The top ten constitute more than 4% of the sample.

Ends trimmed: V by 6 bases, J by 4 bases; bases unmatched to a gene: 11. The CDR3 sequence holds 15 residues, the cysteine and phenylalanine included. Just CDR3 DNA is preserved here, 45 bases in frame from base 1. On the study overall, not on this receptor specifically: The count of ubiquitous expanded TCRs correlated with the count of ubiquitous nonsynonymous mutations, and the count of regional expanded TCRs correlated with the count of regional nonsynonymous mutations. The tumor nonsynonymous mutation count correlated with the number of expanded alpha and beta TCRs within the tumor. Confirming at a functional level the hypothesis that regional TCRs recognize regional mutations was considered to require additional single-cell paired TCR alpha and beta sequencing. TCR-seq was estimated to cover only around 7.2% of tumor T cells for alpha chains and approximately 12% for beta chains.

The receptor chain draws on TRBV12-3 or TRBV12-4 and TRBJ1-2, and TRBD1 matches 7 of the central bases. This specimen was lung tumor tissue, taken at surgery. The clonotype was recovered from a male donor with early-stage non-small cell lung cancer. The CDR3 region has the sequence CASSSDLTGTYGYTF. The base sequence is TGTGCCAGCAGCTCCGACCTGACAGGGACCTATGGCTACACCTTC.